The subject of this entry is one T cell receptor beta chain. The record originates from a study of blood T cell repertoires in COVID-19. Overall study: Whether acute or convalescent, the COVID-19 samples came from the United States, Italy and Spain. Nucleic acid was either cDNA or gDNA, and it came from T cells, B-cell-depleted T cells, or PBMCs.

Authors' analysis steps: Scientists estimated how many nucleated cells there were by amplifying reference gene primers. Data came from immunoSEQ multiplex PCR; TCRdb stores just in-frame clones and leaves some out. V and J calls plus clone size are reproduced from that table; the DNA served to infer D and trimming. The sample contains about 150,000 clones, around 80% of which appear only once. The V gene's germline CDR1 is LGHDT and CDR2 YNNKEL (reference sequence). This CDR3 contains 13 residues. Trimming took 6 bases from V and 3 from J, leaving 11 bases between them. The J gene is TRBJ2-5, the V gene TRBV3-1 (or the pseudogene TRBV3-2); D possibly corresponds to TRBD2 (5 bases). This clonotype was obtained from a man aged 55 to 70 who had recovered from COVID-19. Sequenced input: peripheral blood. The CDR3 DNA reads TGTGCCAGCAGTCGACGGGGAGAAGAGACCCAGTACTTC. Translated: CASSRRGEETQYF.